The T cell receptor (beta chain) described here comes from a study of a mutant IDH1 vaccine in newly diagnosed glioma. Looking at the study overall: All eight of the vaccinations patients received fell in weeks 1, 3, 5, 7, 11, 15, 19 and 23. In some groups vaccination began 4-6 weeks post-radiotherapy; others received it with temozolomide. Treated patients had a mean age of approximately 40 years and a 62.5% male, around 40% female split. Earlier treatment was radiotherapy, temozolomide, or both, with most getting both.

Assay used: immunoSEQ multiplex PCR; TCRdb lists only in-frame clones, some missing. The data show about 21,000 clones, roughly 90% seen once. Described time point: week 11, during vaccination. Doses consisted of 300 ug of mutant IDH1 20-mer peptide each, paired with topical imiquimod. In regard to this clone: Its target is not known.

This CDR3 comprises 13 residues. CDR1 GTSNPN and CDR2 SVGIG come from the germline V gene (reference sequence). V was pared by 5 bases and J by 6 bases, with 16 bases between. The rearrangement uses TRBV30 and TRBJ1-2, with a tentative D call TRBD1 (6 bases). This material consisted of PBMCs, taken from a glioma patient whose treatment included an IDH1 peptide vaccine. This receptor was taken from a middle-aged woman with glioma. The CDR3 loop reads CAWDDTGFDGYTF. Here the CDR3 DNA reads TGTGCCTGGGACGATACAGGGTTTGATGGCTACACCTTC. Full variable domain (missing parts from reference TRBV30 and TRBJ1-2): SQTIHQWPATLVQPVGSPLSLECTVEGTSNPNLYWYRQAAGRGLQLLFYSVGIGQISSEVPQNLSASRPQDRQFILSSKKLLLSDSGFYLCAWDDTGFDGYTFGSGTRLTVV.